The subject of this entry is one TCR beta chain. Its specificity is not known. This sample stems from a study of T cell responses to AZD1222 COVID-19 vaccine. Looking at the study overall: Second-dose groups at about 4 or about 12 weeks were pooled.

Overall study findings and caveats: Spike-specific TCR repertoires showed rising breadth and depth after two AZD1222 doses. It should be noted that donors were predominantly white British and more often female, and clonal diversity was possibly underestimated.

Sequenced by immunoSEQ multiplex PCR; TCRdb stores in-frame clones only, minus some. This table has more than 85,000 clones, approximately 90% appearing once. Trimming stripped 0 bases from V and 7 bases from J, with 9 bases between. The CDR3 totals 13 residues. Per the germline V gene, CDR1 is LNHNV and CDR2 is YYDKDF (reference sequence). V usage is TRBV15 and J usage is TRBJ1-1; D uncertain. The sequencing used peripheral blood, collected on day 0 of AZD1222 vaccination. This TCR came from an adult in good health. CDR3 sequence (DNA): TGTGCCACCAGCAGAGATCACGGCCGTGAAGCTTTCTTT. This gives the protein CATSRDHGREAFF.